Following are 3 T cell receptor beta chains from one sample sequenced in a study of blood T cell repertoires in COVID-19. The data were produced by immunoSEQ multiplex PCR, yet TCRdb's version contains in-frame clones alone and is incomplete. The table includes about 220,000 clones, roughly 85% detected once. Sequences were obtained from PBMCs or T cells enriched from blood (not recorded which). These receptor sequences come from a woman aged 35 to 49 who had been exposed to COVID-19.

This clone showed up just once. The chain links TRBV6-5 to TRBJ2-5; TRBD1 matches 8 bases. J gave up 5 bases and V 5 bases, and 10 bases lay outside the gene matches. The CDR3 is made up of 15 amino acids. Germline-derived CDR1 and CDR2 are MNHEY and SVGAGI. The CDR3 DNA reads as TGTGCCAGCAGTCCAACAGGGGGTTTTGGGGAGACCCAGTACTTC. Its protein product is CASSPTGGFGETQYF.

This clone was seen once. The chain has TRBV5-4 and TRBJ2-2; D gene uncertain. The CDR3 loop spans 15 amino acids. Germline CDR1 SGHNT, CDR2 YYREEE (reference sequence). The germline V and J ends were trimmed by 2 bases and 0 bases, with 8 bases remaining between them. CDR3 loop: CASSFRSSNTGELFF. CDR3 sequence (DNA): TGTGCCAGCAGCTTTAGATCCTCGAACACCGGGGAGCTGTTTTTT.

V gene TRBV3-1 (or the pseudogene TRBV3-2) combines with J gene TRBJ2-3; 9 positions match TRBD2. After removal of 4 bases from V and 1 base from J, the junction contained 6 bases not matched to a gene. CDR1 and CDR2 from the germline V gene are LGHDT and YNNKEL (reference sequence). The CDR3 spans 16 residues. The DNA of the CDR3 is TGTGCCAGCAGCCTCGGGGTAGCGGGGGGCACAGATACGCAGTATTTT. Amino acids: CASSLGVAGGTDTQYF.